Below, 10 T cell receptor beta chains from the same sample are listed, as sequenced in a study of shared clonotypes between healthy human individuals. Clones were sequenced by immunoSEQ multiplex PCR, and TCRdb holds only the in-frame ones, with some missing. Among 2,500,000 or so clones, roughly 93% were seen once, and the ten largest hold approximately 0.36%. Sequenced sample: naive CD4+ T cells from PBMCs. Subset given: CD45RA+ positively selected. The receptors were sampled from a man aged 18 to 30 in good health. Some clones in this sample may be carry-over from other donors' samples.

V and J are TRBV14 and TRBJ1-1; TRBD1 is a possible D gene (6 bases). The CDR3 has 14 residues. Trimming pared 2 bases from V and 4 bases from J, leaving 11 bases between. Germline values: CDR1 SGHDN, CDR2 FVKESK. Here the CDR3 reads CASSQNRESTEAFF. The DNA of the CDR3 is TGTGCCAGCAGCCAAAACAGGGAATCCACTGAAGCTTTCTTT. The full variable domain, rest sourced from reference TRBV14 and TRBJ1-1, is EAGVTQFPSHSVIEKGQTVTLRCDPISGHDNLYWYRRVMGKEIKFLLHFVKESKQDESGMPNNRFLAERTGGTYSTLKVQPAELEDSGVYFCASSQNRESTEAFFGQGTRLTVV.

The chain joins TRBV15 to TRBJ2-3, with TRBD1 matching over 10 bases. CDR1 and CDR2 (germline): LNHNV, YYDKDF (reference sequence). The J segment lost 4 bases and the V segment lost 7 bases, leaving 8 bases of the junction unmatched. The CDR3 spans 15 residues. In nucleotides, the CDR3 is TGTGCCACCACCTTGCGGACAGGGGGACCAGATACGCAGTATTTT. This codes for CATTLRTGGPDTQYF.

The CDR3 nucleotides read TGCAGCGTCTCTGGACAGGGTCATGGAAACACCATATATTTT. It translates to CSVSGQGHGNTIYF. V is TRBV29-1 and J is TRBJ1-3; 8 bases fit TRBD1. Germline CDR1 and CDR2: SQVTM and ANQGSEA. Unmatched junction bases numbered 7, after V lost 6 bases and J lost 3 bases. The CDR3 is made up of 14 amino acids.

To note about this clone: Different DNA sequences within this sample yield the same CDR3. This chain uses TRBV18 with TRBJ2-1; 12 nucleotides align to TRBD2. The CDR3 covers 15 residues. Per germline, CDR1 KGHSH and CDR2 LQKENI. The J segment lost 4 bases and the V segment lost 3 bases, leaving 1 base of the junction unmatched. In DNA, the CDR3 is TGTGCCAGCTCACCGCTAGCGGGAGGGTACAATGAGCAGTTCTTC. Protein sequence: CASSPLAGGYNEQFF.

The V and J genes are TRBV2 and TRBJ2-7, with D uncertain. V was clipped by 7 bases and J by 3 bases, with 10 bases between them. Germline CDR1 SNHLY, CDR2 FYNNEI. This CDR3 comprises 12 residues. The CDR3 nucleotides are TGTGCCAGCAAAAACACTCACTACGAGCAGTACTTC. It yields the protein CASKNTHYEQYF. Full variable domain (remainder filled in from reference TRBV2 and TRBJ2-7): EPEVTQTPSHQVTQMGQEVILRCVPISNHLYFYWYRQILGQKVEFLVSFYNNEISEKSEIFDDQFSVERPDGSNFTLKIRSTKLEDSAMYFCASKNTHYEQYFGPGTRLTVT.

The chain couples TRBV6-1 to TRBJ1-2, with 7 bases aligning to TRBD1. The CDR3 runs 15 residues. With 6 bases clipped from V and 5 bases from J, the junction kept 12 bases outside the gene matches. CDR1 and CDR2 (germline): MNHNS, SASEGT. DNA of the CDR3: TGTGCCAGCAGCCCCGGGGGGACAGTCCCATATGGCTACACCTTC. Translation gives CASSPGGTVPYGYTF.

The V call is TRBV7-9, the J call TRBJ1-5, with D possibly being TRBD1 (5 bases). V was shortened by 4 bases and J by 6 bases, with 13 bases between the two germline ends. The germline gives CDR1 SEHNR, CDR2 FQNEAQ (reference sequence). The CDR3 sequence is 14 residues long. The CDR3 protein is CASSSQGEGQPQHF. In nucleotides, the CDR3 is TGTGCCAGCAGCTCTCAGGGAGAGGGTCAGCCCCAGCATTTT.

The rearrangement joins TRBV7-9 to TRBJ2-5; TRBD1 matches 7 bases. Trimming took 5 bases from V and 4 from J; bases not matched to a gene: 10. Germline V lookup: CDR1 SEHNR, CDR2 FQNEAQ (reference sequence). The CDR3 has 15 amino acids. This CDR3 reads CASSPTGLEGETQYF. The CDR3 DNA reads TGTGCCAGCAGCCCGACAGGGCTTGAGGGAGAGACCCAGTACTTC.

The rearrangement links TRBV9 to TRBJ1-1; no definite D call. CDR1 and CDR2 from the germline V gene are SGDLS and YYNGEE. Deletions cut 3 bases from V and 3 bases from J, with 15 bases between. This CDR3 spans 15 amino acids. CDR3 sequence (DNA): TGTGCCAGCAGCGAACAGACCGCCCGAGACACTGAAGCTTTCTTT. Protein: CASSEQTARDTEAFF.

In nucleotides, the CDR3 is TGTGCCATCAGTGAGGGGTCACGGGAAGGCTACACCTTC. Translation gives CAISEGSREGYTF. The chain carries TRBV10-3 and TRBJ1-2; D gene unclear. Germline CDR1 reads ENHRY; CDR2 reads SYGVKD. The CDR3 totals 13 residues. V was clipped by 2 bases and J by 8 bases, with 12 bases between them.